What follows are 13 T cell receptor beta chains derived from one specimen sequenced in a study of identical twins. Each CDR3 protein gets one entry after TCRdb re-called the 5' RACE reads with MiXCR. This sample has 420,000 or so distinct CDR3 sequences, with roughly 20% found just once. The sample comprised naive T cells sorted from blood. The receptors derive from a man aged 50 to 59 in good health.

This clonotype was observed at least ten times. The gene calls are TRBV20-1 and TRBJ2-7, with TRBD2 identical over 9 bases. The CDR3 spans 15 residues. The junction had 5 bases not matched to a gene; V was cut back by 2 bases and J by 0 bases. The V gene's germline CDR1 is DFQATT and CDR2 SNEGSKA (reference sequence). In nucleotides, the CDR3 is TGCAGTGCTAGAATTAGCGGGGGATCCTCCTACGAGCAGTACTTC. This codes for CSARISGGSSYEQYF.

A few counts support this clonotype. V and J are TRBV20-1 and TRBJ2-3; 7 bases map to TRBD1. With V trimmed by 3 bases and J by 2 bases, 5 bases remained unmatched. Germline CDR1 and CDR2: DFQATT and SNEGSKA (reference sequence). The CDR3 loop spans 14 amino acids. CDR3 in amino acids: CSASRQGVTDTQYF. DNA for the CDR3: TGCAGTGCTAGCCGACAGGGCGTCACAGATACGCAGTATTTT.

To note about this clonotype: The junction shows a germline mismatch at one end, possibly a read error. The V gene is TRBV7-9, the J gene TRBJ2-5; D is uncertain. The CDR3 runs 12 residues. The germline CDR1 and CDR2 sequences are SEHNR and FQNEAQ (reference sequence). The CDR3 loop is CASSLDHETQYF. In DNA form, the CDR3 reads TGTGCCAGCAGCTTAGACCACGAGACCCAGTACTTC.

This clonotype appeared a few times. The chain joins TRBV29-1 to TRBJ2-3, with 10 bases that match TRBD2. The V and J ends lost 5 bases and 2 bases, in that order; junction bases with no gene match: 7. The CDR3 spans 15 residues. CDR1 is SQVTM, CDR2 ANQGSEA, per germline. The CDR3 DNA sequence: TGCAGCGTTCAAGGCCTAGCGGGAGTCACAGATACGCAGTATTTT. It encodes CSVQGLAGVTDTQYF.

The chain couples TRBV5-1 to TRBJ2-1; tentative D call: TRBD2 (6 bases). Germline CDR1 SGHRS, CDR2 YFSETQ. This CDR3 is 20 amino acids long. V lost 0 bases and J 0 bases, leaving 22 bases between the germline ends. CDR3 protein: CASSLVPSLLYGSSYNEQFF. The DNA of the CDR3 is TGCGCCAGCAGCTTGGTCCCTTCTCTCCTTTACGGGAGCTCCTACAATGAGCAGTTCTTC.

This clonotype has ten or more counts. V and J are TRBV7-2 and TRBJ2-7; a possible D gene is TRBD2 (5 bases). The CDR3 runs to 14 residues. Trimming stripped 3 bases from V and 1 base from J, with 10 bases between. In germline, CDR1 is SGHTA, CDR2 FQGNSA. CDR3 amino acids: CASSLSEGSYEQYF. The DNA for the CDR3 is TGTGCCAGCAGCTTGAGTGAGGGATCCTACGAGCAGTACTTC.

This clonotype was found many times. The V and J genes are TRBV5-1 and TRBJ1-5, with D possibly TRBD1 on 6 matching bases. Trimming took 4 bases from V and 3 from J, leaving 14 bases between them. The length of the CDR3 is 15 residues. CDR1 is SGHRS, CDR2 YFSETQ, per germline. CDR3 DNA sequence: TGCGCCAGCAGCCTACAGGGAGATCTCAATCAGCCCCAGCATTTT. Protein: CASSLQGDLNQPQHF.

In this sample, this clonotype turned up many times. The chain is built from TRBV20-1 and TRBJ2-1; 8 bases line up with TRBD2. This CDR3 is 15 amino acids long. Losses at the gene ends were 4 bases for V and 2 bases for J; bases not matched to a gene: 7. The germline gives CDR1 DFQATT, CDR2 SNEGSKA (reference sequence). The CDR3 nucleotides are TGCAGTGCTACTGAAAGCGGGGGCCCCTACAATGAGCAGTTCTTC. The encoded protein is CSATESGGPYNEQFF.

CDR3 sequence reads: CASSLTTHYEQFF. The CDR3, as DNA: TGTGCCAGCAGCTTAACTACCCACTATGAGCAGTTCTTC. The chain is built from TRBV11-3 and TRBJ2-1; D not resolved. The CDR3 runs to 13 residues. The V end was cut by 2 bases, the J end by 8 bases, with 10 bases between. Germline values: CDR1 SGHNT, CDR2 YENEEA.

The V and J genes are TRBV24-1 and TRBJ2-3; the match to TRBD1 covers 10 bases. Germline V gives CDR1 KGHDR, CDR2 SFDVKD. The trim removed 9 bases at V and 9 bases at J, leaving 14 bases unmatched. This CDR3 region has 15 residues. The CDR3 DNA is TGTGCCACCGCAAAACCGGGACAGGGGAGTTTCACGCAGTATTTT. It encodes CATAKPGQGSFTQYF.

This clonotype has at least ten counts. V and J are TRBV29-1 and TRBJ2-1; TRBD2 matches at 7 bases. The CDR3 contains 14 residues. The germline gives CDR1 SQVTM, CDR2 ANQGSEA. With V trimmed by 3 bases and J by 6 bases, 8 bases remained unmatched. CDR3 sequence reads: CSVDTGGQGNEQFF. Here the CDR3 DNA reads TGCAGCGTTGATACGGGGGGTCAGGGCAATGAGCAGTTCTTC.

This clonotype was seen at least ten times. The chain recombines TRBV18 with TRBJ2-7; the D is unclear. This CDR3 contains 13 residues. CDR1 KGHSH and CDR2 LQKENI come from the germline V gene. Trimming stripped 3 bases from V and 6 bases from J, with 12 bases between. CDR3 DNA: TGTGCCAGCTCACCTGGTGGCGGTCCCGAGCAGTACTTC. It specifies CASSPGGGPEQYF.

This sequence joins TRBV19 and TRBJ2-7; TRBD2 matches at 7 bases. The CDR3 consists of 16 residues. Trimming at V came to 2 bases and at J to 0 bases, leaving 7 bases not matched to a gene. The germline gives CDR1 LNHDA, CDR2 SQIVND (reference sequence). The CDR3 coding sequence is TGTGCCAGTAGTATATCTGTGACGGGGGGCTCCTACGAGCAGTACTTC. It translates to CASSISVTGGSYEQYF.